This passage covers 20 T cell receptor beta chains from one sample sequenced in a study of esophageal squamous cell carcinoma under preoperative chemotherapy (dated by TCRdb to between 2017 and 2018). The library was made by PCR. The sequencer was a HiSeq X Ten. TCRdb's own reprocessing of the public reads used fastp at Q25 and MiXCR and kept productive beta chains. Entries are consolidated by CDR3 protein sequence, retaining the most common genes and DNA. This sample holds approximately 30,000 distinct CDR3 sequences; around 50% were observed only once. 9.5% to 15% of the sample is held by the ten biggest clonotypes. The time point label, read with the paper, signifies: before preoperative PTX-NDP chemotherapy. Sample acquisition took place from a patient given preoperative chemotherapy. These receptors originate from a human donor with esophageal squamous cell carcinoma. The donor label of this sample is uncertain.

This clonotype qualifies as medium-sized. The rearrangement uses TRBV7-8 and TRBJ2-3; D is ambiguous. The CDR3 consists of 14 residues. V shed 0 bases and J shed 4 bases, with 8 bases lying between them. Germline V gene sequence: CDR1 SGHVS, CDR2 FQNEAQ. The CDR3 spells CASSLAPLADTQYF. CDR3 nucleotide sequence: TGTGCCAGCAGCTTAGCCCCATTGGCAGATACGCAGTATTTT.

As concerns this clonotype: Compared with germline, one end of the junction differs, possibly owing to a read error. The V and J genes are TRBV7-8 and TRBJ2-3; D might be TRBD1 (6 bases). Germline CDR1 is SGHVS and CDR2 is FQNEAQ. The CDR3 is made up of 11 amino acids. CDR3 region: CASVRTETQFF. DNA of the CDR3: TGTGCCAGCGTGCGGACAGAGACGCAGTTTTTT. Together with reference TRBV7-8 and TRBJ2-3, the CDR3 gives the full variable domain: GAGVSQSPRYKVAKRGQDVALRCDPISGHVSLFWYQQALGQGPEFLTYFQNEAQLDKSGLPSDRFFAERPEGSVSTLKIQRTQQEDSAVYLCASVRTETQFFGPGTRLTVL.

This clonotype was detected ten times or more. The genes are TRBV7-8 and TRBJ1-6, with D uncertain. CDR3 length equals 14 residues. Germline assignment: CDR1 SGHVS and CDR2 FQNEAQ. Trimming removed 1 base from V and 8 bases from J, with 9 bases in between. The CDR3 here is CASSLGGGDSPLHF. CDR3 sequence (DNA): TGTGCCAGCAGCTTAGGCGGCGGCGATTCACCCCTCCACTTT.

The rearrangement links TRBV24-1 to TRBJ2-1; possible D gene TRBD1, 6 bases. The CDR3 covers 17 residues. Trimming shortened V by 5 bases and J by 4 bases, and 20 bases separated the two germline ends. The germline V gene has CDR1 KGHDR and CDR2 SFDVKD. For the CDR3, the DNA is TGTGCCACCAGTGCCTACACGGGCAGGGGTGGGTACAATGAGCAGTTCTTC. It encodes CATSAYTGRGGYNEQFF.

The V call is TRBV7-6, the J call TRBJ2-5; D is unclear. Trimming shortened V by 3 bases and J by 11 bases, and 34 bases separated the two germline ends. The CDR3 is 19 residues long. Per the germline V gene, CDR1 is SGHVS and CDR2 is FNYEAQ. The CDR3 loop reads CASSLDPPIPGGDKNTQYF. For the CDR3, the DNA is TGTGCCAGCAGCTTGGATCCGCCCATCCCGGGCGGTGACAAAAACACTCAGTACTTC.

Concerning this clonotype: Since no conserved phenylalanine or tryptophan closes the CDR3, a read error is the likely cause. The J gene is TRBJ2-5, the V gene TRBV7-6, with unresolved D. With the DNA end fitting TRBJ2-1 better, the J assignment may be wrong. Looked up from germline, CDR1 is SGHVS and CDR2 is FNYEAQ. This CDR3 spans 11 amino acids. Written as DNA, the CDR3 is TGTGCCAGCAGCCATCAAGAGACCCAGTTCTCG. It encodes CASSHQETQFS.

This sequence joins TRBV7-6 and TRBJ2-5; perhaps D is TRBD1 or TRBD2 (6 bases each). V lost 11 bases and J lost 0, with 19 bases in between. This CDR3 region has 15 residues. Germline V gives CDR1 SGHVS, CDR2 FNYEAQ. The CDR3: CAGGLGSRDQETQYF. Here the CDR3 DNA reads TGTGCCGGGGGGCTGGGGAGCCGTGACCAAGAGACCCAGTACTTC.

This clonotype appeared a few times. The V gene is TRBV11-2, the J gene TRBJ2-1; 10 bases map to TRBD2. With 1 base clipped from V and 7 bases from J, the junction kept 10 bases outside the gene matches. This CDR3 is built from 17 residues. Germline V gives CDR1 SGHAT, CDR2 FQNNGV. CDR3 coding DNA: TGTGCCAGCAGCTTAGTTAGCGGGAGGCCCAATGAAAATGAGCAGTTCTTC. It encodes CASSLVSGRPNENEQFF.

The V gene is TRBV7-2, the J gene TRBJ2-5, with D perhaps being TRBD1 or TRBD2 (5 bases each). Germline V gene data show CDR1 as SGHTA and CDR2 as FQGNSA. This CDR3 contains 17 residues. V was clipped by 5 bases and J by 8 bases, with 27 bases between them. The CDR3 coding sequence is TGTGCCAGCAGCCCGGGGCCCGGAGGCCGGGGCCCAGATACCCAGTACTTC. Protein sequence: CASSPGPGGRGPDTQYF.

The CDR3 sequence: CASAVGGGRAQETQYF. The CDR3 DNA follows: TGTGCCAGCGCCGTAGGGGGGGGACGAGCCCAAGAGACCCAGTACTTC. The chain recombines TRBV11-2 with TRBJ2-4, with D perhaps TRBD2 (7 bases). TRBJ2-5 explains the end of the DNA better; the J call may be wrong. The germline V gene encodes CDR1 SGHAT and CDR2 FQNNGV. The CDR3 is 16 amino acids.

This clonotype was recorded at least ten times. CDR3 coding DNA: TGCGCCAGCAGGGCACAAACAGCCCCCTACGAGCAGTTCTTC. Translation gives CASRAQTAPYEQFF. The genes are TRBV10-2 and TRBJ2-1; no reliable D call. CDR1 WSHSY and CDR2 SAAADI come from the germline V gene. V shed 6 bases and J shed 10 bases, with 19 bases lying between them. The length of the CDR3 is 14 residues.

A note on this clonotype: The junction shows a germline mismatch at one end, possibly a read error. The chain recombines TRBV6-1 with TRBJ2-2; TRBD1 matches 7 bases. Germline V lookup: CDR1 MNHNS, CDR2 SASEGT. The length of the CDR3 is 16 residues. CDR3 DNA sequence: TGTGCCAGCCTGGCCCGCGAGGCTGGGAGCACAGGGGCGCTGTATTTT. This sequence encodes CASLAREAGSTGALYF.

The chain joins TRBV5-4 to TRBJ2-1; TRBD2 matches at 9 bases. The CDR3 consists of 15 residues. Losses at the gene ends were 4 bases for V and 8 bases for J; bases not matched to a gene: 10. Germline values: CDR1 SGHNT, CDR2 YYREEE (reference sequence). This CDR3 reads CASSLGSGRVDEQFF. The CDR3, as DNA: TGTGCCAGCAGCCTGGGTAGCGGGAGAGTAGATGAGCAGTTCTTC.

The chain couples TRBV27 to TRBJ2-1, with 9 bases that match TRBD2. From germline, CDR1 is MNHEY and CDR2 SMNVEV (reference sequence). Trimming removed 8 bases from V and 7 bases from J; junction bases left unmatched: 12. There are 15 residues in the CDR3. CDR3 protein: CASHLGGRAWNEQFF. The CDR3 bases are TGTGCCAGCCACCTGGGCGGGAGGGCCTGGAATGAGCAGTTCTTC.

This clonotype was seen a handful of times. The chain uses TRBV6-1 and TRBJ2-7; 8 bases agree with TRBD1. CDR3 size: 16 residues. Trimming took 3 bases from V and 0 from J; bases not matched to a gene: 7. Germline V gene sequence: CDR1 MNHNS, CDR2 SASEGT. Here the CDR3 DNA reads TGTGCCAGCAGTGAGATTCCCGGGACAGGCTCCTACGAGCAGTACTTC. Its protein is CASSEIPGTGSYEQYF.

This clonotype came up many times. The chain uses TRBV5-6 and TRBJ2-3; D not certain. V was clipped by 3 bases and J by 0 bases, with 8 bases between them. The CDR3 consists of 14 residues. Germline V lookup: CDR1 SGHDT, CDR2 YYEEEE. CDR3 residues: CASSSTTSTDTQYF. CDR3 bases: TGTGCCAGCAGCTCCACGACTAGCACAGATACGCAGTATTTT.

V is TRBV7-8 and J is TRBJ2-7; 7 bases agree with TRBD1. V trimming: 2 bases; J trimming: 4 bases; junction bases outside the gene matches: 8. This CDR3 has 15 amino acids. Germline lookup yields CDR1 SGHVS and CDR2 FQNEAQ. The CDR3 loop is CASSLRQGPFYEQYF. As DNA, the CDR3 is TGTGCCAGCAGCTTAAGACAGGGACCGTTTTACGAGCAGTACTTC.

This chain connects TRBV7-3 to TRBJ1-1; D remains ambiguous. CDR3 size: 13 residues. Trimming stripped 3 bases from V and 3 bases from J, with 8 bases between. Germline CDR1 and CDR2: SGHTA and FQGTGA. For the CDR3, the DNA is TGTGCCAGCAGCTTTTCCACAGACACTGAAGCTTTCTTT. Translation gives CASSFSTDTEAFF.

In its sample, this clonotype was seen many times. The chain combines TRBV6-1 with TRBJ2-3; TRBD2 matches 7 bases. V gave up 5 bases and J gave up 8 bases; unmatched junction bases: 10. In germline, CDR1 is MNHNS, CDR2 SASEGT. The CDR3 is made up of 14 amino acids. CDR3 sequence reads: CASSRNSGLGTQYF. CDR3 bases: TGTGCCAGCAGTCGCAATAGCGGGCTCGGTACGCAGTATTTT.

This clonotype came up many times. CDR3 in amino acids: CASSEAGGPLSEQFF. As DNA, the CDR3 is TGTGCCAGCAGTGAGGCGGGAGGGCCGCTGAGTGAGCAGTTCTTC. This chain connects TRBV6-1 to TRBJ2-1, with TRBD2 matching 9 bases. Germline V gene lookup returns CDR1 MNHNS and CDR2 SASEGT. The length of the CDR3 is 15 residues. V trimming: 3 bases; J trimming: 9 bases; junction bases outside the gene matches: 9.